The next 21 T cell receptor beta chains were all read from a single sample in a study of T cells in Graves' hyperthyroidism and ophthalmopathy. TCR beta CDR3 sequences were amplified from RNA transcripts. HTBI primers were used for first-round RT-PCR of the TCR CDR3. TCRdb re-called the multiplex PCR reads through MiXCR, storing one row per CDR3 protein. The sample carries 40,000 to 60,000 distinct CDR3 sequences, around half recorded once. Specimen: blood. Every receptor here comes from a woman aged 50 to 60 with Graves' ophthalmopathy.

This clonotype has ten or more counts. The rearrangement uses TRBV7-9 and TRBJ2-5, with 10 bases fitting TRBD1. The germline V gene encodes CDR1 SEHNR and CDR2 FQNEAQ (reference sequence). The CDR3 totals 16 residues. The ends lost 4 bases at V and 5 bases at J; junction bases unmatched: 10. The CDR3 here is CASSSPRDRGGETQYF. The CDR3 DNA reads TGTGCCAGCAGCTCCCCCCGGGACAGGGGCGGCGAGACCCAGTACTTC.

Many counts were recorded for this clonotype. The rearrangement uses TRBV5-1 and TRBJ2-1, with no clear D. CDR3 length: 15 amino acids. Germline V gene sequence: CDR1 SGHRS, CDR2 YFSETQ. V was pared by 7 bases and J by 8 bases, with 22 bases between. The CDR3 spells CASAPWASTGHEQFF. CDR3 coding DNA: TGCGCCAGCGCTCCTTGGGCGTCTACTGGCCATGAGCAGTTCTTC.

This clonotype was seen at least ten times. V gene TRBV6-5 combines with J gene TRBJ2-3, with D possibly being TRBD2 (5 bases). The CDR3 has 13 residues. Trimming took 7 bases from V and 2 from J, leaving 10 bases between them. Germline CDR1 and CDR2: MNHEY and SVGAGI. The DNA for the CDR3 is TGTGCCAGCACAGAGCGGAACACAGATACGCAGTATTTT. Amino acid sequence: CASTERNTDTQYF.

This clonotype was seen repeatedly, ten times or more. The CDR3 DNA reads as TGTGCCAGTAGTACAGCCCAGACCGGGGAGCTGTTTTTT. Its protein product is CASSTAQTGELFF. The gene calls are TRBV19 and TRBJ2-2; D call uncertain. The V end was cut by 4 bases, the J end by 5 bases, with 8 bases between. Germline V lookup: CDR1 LNHDA, CDR2 SQIVND (reference sequence). The CDR3 contains 13 residues.

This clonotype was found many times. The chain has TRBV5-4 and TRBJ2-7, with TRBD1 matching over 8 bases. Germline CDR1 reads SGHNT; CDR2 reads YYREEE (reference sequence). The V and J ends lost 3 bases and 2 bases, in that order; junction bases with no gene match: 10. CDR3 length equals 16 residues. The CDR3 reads CASSWATGQGAYEQYF. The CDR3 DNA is TGTGCCAGCAGCTGGGCCACTGGACAGGGCGCCTACGAGCAGTACTTC.

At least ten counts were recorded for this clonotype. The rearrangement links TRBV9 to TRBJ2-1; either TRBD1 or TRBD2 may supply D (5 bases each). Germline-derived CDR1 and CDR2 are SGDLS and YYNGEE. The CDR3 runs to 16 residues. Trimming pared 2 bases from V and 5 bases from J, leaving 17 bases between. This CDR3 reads CASSVRDVAPDNEQFF. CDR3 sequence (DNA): TGTGCCAGCAGCGTGAGGGACGTAGCCCCCGACAATGAGCAGTTCTTC.

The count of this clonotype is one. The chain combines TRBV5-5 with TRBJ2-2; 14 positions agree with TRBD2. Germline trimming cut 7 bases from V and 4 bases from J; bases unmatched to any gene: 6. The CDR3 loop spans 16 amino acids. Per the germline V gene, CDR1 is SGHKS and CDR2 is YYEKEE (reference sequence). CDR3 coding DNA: TGTGCCAGCTCCCAGGGACTAGCGGGGGCCACCGGGGAGCTGTTTTTT. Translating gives CASSQGLAGATGELFF.

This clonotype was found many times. The CDR3 spells CASSLMRVLNGFEKLFF. Here the CDR3 DNA reads TGCGCCAGCAGCCTGATGCGAGTACTGAACGGTTTTGAAAAACTGTTTTTT. The chain links TRBV4-1 to TRBJ1-4; D gene uncertain. The germline V gene has CDR1 MGHRA and CDR2 YSYEKL. The V end lost 4 bases, the J end lost 7 bases, and 22 bases lay between the germline ends. This CDR3 spans 17 amino acids.

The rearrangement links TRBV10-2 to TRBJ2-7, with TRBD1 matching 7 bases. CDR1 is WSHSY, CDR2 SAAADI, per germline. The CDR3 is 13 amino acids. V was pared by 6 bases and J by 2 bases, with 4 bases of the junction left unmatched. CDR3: CASSRDSPYEQYF. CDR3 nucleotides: TGCGCCAGCAGCCGGGACAGCCCCTACGAGCAGTACTTC.

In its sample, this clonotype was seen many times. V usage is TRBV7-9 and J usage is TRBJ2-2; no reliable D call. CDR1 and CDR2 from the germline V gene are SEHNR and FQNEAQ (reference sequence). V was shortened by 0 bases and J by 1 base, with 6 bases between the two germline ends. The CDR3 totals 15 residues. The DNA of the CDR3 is TGTGCCAGCAGCTTAGCGGCAGTGAACACCGGGGAGCTGTTTTTT. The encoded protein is CASSLAAVNTGELFF.

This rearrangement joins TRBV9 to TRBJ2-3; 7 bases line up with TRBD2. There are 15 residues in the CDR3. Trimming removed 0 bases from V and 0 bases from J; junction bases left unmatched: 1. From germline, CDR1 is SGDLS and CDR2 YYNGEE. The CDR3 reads CASSVAGGSTDTQYF. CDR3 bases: TGTGCCAGCAGCGTAGCGGGGGGAAGCACAGATACGCAGTATTTT.

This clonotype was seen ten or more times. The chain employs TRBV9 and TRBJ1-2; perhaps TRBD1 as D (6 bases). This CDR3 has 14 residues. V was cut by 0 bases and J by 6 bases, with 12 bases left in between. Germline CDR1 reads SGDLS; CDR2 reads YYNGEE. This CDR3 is CASSVGQGRDGYTF. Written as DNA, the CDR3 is TGTGCCAGCAGCGTAGGCCAGGGGAGAGATGGCTACACCTTC.

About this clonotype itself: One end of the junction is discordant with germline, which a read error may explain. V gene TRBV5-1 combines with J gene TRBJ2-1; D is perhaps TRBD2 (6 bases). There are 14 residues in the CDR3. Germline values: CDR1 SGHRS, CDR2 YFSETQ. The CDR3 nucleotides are TGCGCCTGCAGCTGGCGGGACGTGACCAATGAGCAGTTCTTC. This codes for CACSWRDVTNEQFF. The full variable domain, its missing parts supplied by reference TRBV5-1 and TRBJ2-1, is KAGVTQTPRYLIKTRGQQVTLSCSPISGHRSVSWYQQTPGQGLQFLFEYFSETQRNKGNFPGRFSGRQFSNSRSEMNVSTLELGDSALYLCACSWRDVTNEQFFGPGTRLTVL.

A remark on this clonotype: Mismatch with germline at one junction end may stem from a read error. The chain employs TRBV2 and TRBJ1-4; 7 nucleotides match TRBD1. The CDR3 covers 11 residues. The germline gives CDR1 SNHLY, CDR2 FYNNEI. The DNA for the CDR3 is TGTGCCAGCAGCTACGCCAGGGACAGTAATTTT. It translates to CASSYARDSNF.

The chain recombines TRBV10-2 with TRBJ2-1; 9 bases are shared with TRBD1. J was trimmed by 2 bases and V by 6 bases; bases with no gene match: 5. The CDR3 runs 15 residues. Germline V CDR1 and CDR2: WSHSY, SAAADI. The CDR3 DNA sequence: TGCGCCAGCAGCCCCGGGACAGGGACCTACAATGAGCAGTTCTTC. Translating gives CASSPGTGTYNEQFF.

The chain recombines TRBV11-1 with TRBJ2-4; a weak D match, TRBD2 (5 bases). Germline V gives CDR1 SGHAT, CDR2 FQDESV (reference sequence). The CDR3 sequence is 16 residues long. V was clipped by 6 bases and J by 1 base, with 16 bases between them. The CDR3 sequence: CASSSRAAGAKNIQYF. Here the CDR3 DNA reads TGTGCCAGCAGTTCGAGGGCCGCCGGGGCCAAAAACATTCAGTACTTC. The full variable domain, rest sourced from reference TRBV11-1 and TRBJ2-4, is EAEVAQSPRYKITEKSQAVAFWCDPISGHATLYWYRQILGQGPELLVQFQDESVVDDSQLPKDRFSAERLKGVDSTLKIQPAELGDSAMYLCASSSRAAGAKNIQYFGAGTRLSVL.

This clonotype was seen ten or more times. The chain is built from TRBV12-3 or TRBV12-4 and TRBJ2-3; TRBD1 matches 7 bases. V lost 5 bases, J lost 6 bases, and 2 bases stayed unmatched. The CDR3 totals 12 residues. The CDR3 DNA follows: TGTGCCAGCAGTCAGGGGGTGGATACGCAGTATTTT. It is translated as CASSQGVDTQYF.

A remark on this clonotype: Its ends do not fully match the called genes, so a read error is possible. This CDR3 is CASSKDQTGNTDAFF. The DNA for the CDR3 is TGTGCCAGTAGTAAAGACCAGACAGGGAACACTGATGCTTTCTTT. The chain links TRBV19 to TRBJ1-1; TRBD1 matches at 7 bases. The CDR3 spans 15 residues. Germline V gives CDR1 LNHDA, CDR2 SQIVND (reference sequence).

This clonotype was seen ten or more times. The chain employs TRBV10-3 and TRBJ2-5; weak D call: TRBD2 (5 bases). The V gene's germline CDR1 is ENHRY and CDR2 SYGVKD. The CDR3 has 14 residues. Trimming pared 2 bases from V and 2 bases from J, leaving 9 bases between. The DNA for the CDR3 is TGTGCCATCAGTGAGATCGGGGAACAAGAGACCCAGTACTTC. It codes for CAISEIGEQETQYF.

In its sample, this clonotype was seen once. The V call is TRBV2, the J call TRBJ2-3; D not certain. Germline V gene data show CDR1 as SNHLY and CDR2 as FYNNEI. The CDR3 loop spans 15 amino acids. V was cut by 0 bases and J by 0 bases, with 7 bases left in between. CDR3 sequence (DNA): TGTGCCAGCAGTGAAGCTGATCCTAGCACAGATACGCAGTATTTT. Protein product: CASSEADPSTDTQYF.

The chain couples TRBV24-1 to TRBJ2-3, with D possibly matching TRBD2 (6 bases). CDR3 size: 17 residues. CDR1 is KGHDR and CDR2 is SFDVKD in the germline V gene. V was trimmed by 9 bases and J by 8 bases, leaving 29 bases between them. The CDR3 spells CATSGDHSGRRAGTQYF. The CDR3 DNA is TGTGCCACCTCCGGTGACCACAGCGGTAGGAGGGCCGGTACGCAGTATTTT.